Reported below is one T cell receptor beta chain. The CDR3 consists of 16 residues. This record belongs to a study of cytomegalovirus exposure and HLA in healthy donors. PCR used 60 Vbeta primers and 13 Jbeta primers. Clones were sequenced by immunoSEQ multiplex PCR, and TCRdb holds only the in-frame ones, with some missing. The table includes over 150,000 clones, approximately 81% detected once. The sequencing input was PBMCs. The sequence was collected from a boy between 2 and 15 years old in good health and CMV-seronegative. This chain links TRBV21-1 with TRBJ1-4; the table's D gene call, TRBD1, was not cross checked with the DNA. TRBV21-1 is a known pseudogene. CDR3 nucleotides: TGTGCCAGCAGCAAAGATATGACAGAAACTAATGAAAAACTGTTTTTT. This gives the protein CASSKDMTETNEKLFF.